There are a few counts of the clone carrying this TCR beta chain. CDR1 SGHVS and CDR2 FNYEAQ come from the germline V gene. The ends were cut back, 5 bases at V and 0 bases at J, with 14 bases in the middle. The CDR3 contains 16 residues. This entry belongs to a study of patients and donors after allogeneic stem cell transplantation. TCRdb fed the RT-PCR reads into MiXCR, producing one record per CDR3 protein. This table has about 410,000 distinct CDR3 sequences, approximately 16% appearing once. The specimen sequenced was blood, either unsorted or a sorted T cell fraction (not recorded which). This clonotype originated in a human donor who was either an allogeneic HSCT recipient or a stem cell or donor lymphocyte infusion donor (not recorded which). It is not recorded whose cells these are; they may come from a transplant donor. This chain links TRBV7-6 with TRBJ2-1, with D maybe TRBD2 (6 bases). As DNA, the CDR3 is TGTGCCAGCAGCCCAGGGACTGGGGACTCCTACAATGAGCAGTTCTTC. Its protein is CASSPGTGDSYNEQFF.